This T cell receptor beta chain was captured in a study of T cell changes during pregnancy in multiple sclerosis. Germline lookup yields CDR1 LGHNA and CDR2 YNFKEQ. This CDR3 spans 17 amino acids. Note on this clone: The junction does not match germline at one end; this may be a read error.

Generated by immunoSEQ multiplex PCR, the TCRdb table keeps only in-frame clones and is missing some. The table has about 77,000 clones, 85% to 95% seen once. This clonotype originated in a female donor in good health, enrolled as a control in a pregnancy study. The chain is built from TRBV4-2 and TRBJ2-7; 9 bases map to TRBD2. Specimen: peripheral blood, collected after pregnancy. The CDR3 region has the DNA TGTGCCAGCAGCCAAGCGATTTCCGGGACTAGCTCCCACGAGCAGTACTTC. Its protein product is CASSQAISGTSSHEQYF.